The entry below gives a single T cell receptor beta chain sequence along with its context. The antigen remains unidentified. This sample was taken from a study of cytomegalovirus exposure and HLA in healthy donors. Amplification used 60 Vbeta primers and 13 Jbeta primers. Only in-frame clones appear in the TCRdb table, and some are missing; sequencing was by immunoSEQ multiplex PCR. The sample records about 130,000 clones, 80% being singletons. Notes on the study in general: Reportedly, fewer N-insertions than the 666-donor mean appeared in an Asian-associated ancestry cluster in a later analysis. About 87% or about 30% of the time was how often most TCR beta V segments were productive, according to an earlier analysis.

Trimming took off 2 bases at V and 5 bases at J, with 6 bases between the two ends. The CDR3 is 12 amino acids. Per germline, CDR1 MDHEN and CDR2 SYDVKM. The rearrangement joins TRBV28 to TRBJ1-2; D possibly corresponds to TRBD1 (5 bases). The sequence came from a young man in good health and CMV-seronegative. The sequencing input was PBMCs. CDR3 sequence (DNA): TGTGCCAGCAGTTTAGCAGGGTATGGCTACACCTTC. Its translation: CASSLAGYGYTF.